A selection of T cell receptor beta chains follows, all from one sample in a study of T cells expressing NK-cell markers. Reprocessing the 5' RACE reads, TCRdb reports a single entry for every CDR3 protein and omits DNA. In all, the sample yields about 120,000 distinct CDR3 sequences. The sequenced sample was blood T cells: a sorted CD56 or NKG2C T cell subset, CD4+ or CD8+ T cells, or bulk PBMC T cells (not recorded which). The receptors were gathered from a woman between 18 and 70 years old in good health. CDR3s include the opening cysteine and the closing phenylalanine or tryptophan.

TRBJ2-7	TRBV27	CASSYASKGYEQYF
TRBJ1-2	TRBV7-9	CASSSPLGAVLVYGYTF
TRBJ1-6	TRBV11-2	CASRLLTGASSFNSPLHF
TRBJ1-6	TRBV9	CASSVEGAEPNSPLHF
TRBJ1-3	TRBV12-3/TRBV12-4	CASSFYPGTNRGNTIYF
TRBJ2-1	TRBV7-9	CASSLGAGELYNEQFF
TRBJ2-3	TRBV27	CASSLGGPPTANTQYF
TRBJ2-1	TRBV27	CASSSRTHNEQFF
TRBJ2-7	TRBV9	CASSVGGSSYEQYF
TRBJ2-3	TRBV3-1	CASSQGRDTQYF
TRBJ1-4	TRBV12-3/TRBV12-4	CASSLPLEANEKLFF
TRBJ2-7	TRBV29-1	CSALGSALGRSSYEQYF
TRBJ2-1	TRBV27	CASMAESNEQFF
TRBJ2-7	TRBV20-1	CSAQGDQVQYF